This T cell receptor beta chain was obtained from a study of cytomegalovirus exposure and HLA in healthy donors (dated by TCRdb to about 2017). Some background on the complete study: In an earlier analysis of approximately 500 of the donors, less than 350 Gb of sequence data and 120 million or so unique TCR beta sequences from about 179 million T cells were reported. The T cell repertoires of 670 or so subjects were profiled by immunosequencing and related to cytomegalovirus serostatus. To predict cytomegalovirus infection status, the study brought together high-throughput TCR immunosequencing, statistical association of individual TCRs with disease status, and machine learning. Donor age, sex, ethnicity and CMV serostatus were compiled alongside the repertoire data. HLA typing included class I and class II loci at four-digit resolution. Typing coverage differed by locus: A, B, C, DRB1 and DQB1 were typed in about 629-640 donors, DQA1 in 500 to 550, DPA1 in over 600, and DPB1 in around 490. A later genetic analysis took genome-wide SNP genotypes for about 65% of the 666 donors and used that subset as a discovery cohort. Five DR-DQ haplotypes were treated as single units for association and clustering because of strong linkage in the cohort. All discovery cohort repertoires had been generated on a single sequencing platform. Rather than using new phenotypic data, the later analysis identified candidate immune exposures from TCR beta sequences and from how often those sequences occurred across donors. Besides the first cohort of roughly 660 subjects, a separate validation cohort made up of roughly 120 different subjects was used. Around 320 gigabases of sequencing data and roughly 90 million unique TCR sequences were included in an early release covering roughly 700 HLA-typed donors. An earlier analysis of several hundred of the donors applied high-throughput TCR beta sequencing to assess whether each TCR beta V gene segment acted as functional or pseudogenic. A later analysis re-analyzed previously published TCR beta repertoires from 600 to 850 donors and added high-resolution HLA genotyping to study TCR occurrence patterns. The study aimed to test whether signatures of past pathogen exposure could be identified by cataloging public T cell receptors. The genetic ancestry cluster associated with self-reported Caucasian donors included about four fifths of the 350 to 500 genotyped donors. Among under 450 genotyped donors of the cohort, an average of 235,054 unique TCR beta nucleotide sequences were sequenced per donor, roughly 18% of them non-productive. Study-level results and caveats: Some 15 rarely observed V segments, including chromosome 9 orphons, were excluded from the earlier analysis of a few hundred of the donors because counts were too low. In a later analysis, TCR association rates were found to vary across HLA loci, with the most associated TCRs seen for DRB1 alleles and the fewest for HLA-C alleles. In this cohort, only TCR beta chains were sequenced, and detectable features were limited by the absence of alpha or paired-chain data. Correlated functional status among segregating V segments might be attributable to linkage disequilibrium, but an unknown experimental factor could not be ruled out. The 87-base-pair reads could not distinguish some IMGT-functional V segments, including TRBV6-2 and TRBV6-3, so those segments were excluded. The authors suggested that the approach could potentially be generalized to other disease states and immunological phenotypes. Because some donors lacked HLA typing at each locus, the association tests relied only on the typed subset. A total of 164 TCR beta chains were listed by the study as associated with cytomegalovirus. A later analysis found that HLA-associated TCR beta chains were more clonally expanded and had lower generation probabilities than equally common non-associated chains. A later analysis associated 15,000 or so TCR beta sequences with specific HLA alleles at a false discovery rate of 0.05. Most TCR sequences were seen in very few donors, while some public TCRs were found in many individuals. In vitro tests confirmed that a few of the cytomegalovirus-associated TCR beta chains recognize cytomegalovirus antigens. Broadly in line with IMGT annotations, most TCR beta V segments showed up in productive rearrangements about 87% or about 30% of the time in an earlier analysis of 450 to 750 of the donors. A cluster of highly shared sequence variants was judged likely to represent a technical artifact of the sequencing pipeline. A further reported finding was that TCR beta sequences accurately predicted the HLA-A and HLA-B alleles for most subjects in the first cohort. The classifier was reported to diagnose cytomegalovirus status with high specificity and sensitivity in both the original and validation cohorts. Roughly uniform sequencing depth across donors was assumed in presence/absence analyses, although this assumption may not hold. When HLA alleles, especially DR and DQ, strongly co-occurred, TCR associations were difficult to assign to individual alleles. Several of the top co-occurrence clusters appeared to be linked to parvovirus B19, influenza, CMV and Epstein-Barr virus, according to a later analysis. Most CMV-associated TCR beta chains appeared to be HLA-restricted in a later analysis, and the HLA associations seemed to be driven largely by CMV exposure. An association between a missense DCLRE1C variant and V-gene and J-gene trimming of TCR beta chains was found in a later genetic analysis and replicated in an independent cohort. Immune exposure information for the cohort was limited to CMV serostatus. Compared with the approximately 710-donor mean, donors in an Asian-associated ancestry cluster had fewer N-insertions in productive TCRs, according to a later genetic analysis.

In total, roughly 670 healthy bone marrow donors made up the cohort. Cohort members were all nominally healthy when sampled, although unrecorded immune exposures were likely present. The donor was CMV seropositive and was included in the group of some 290 seropositive cohort members. Every donor gave a peripheral blood sample, and the peripheral blood mononuclear cells from that sample were used for TCR beta sequencing. The Qiagen DNeasy Blood Extraction Kit was used to extract genomic DNA from the blood cell samples. A note on this clone: There is no known antigen for this receptor. No qualities accompany the bases; no much larger clone lies one base away.

Based on the germline V gene, the CDR1 and CDR2 sequences are SQVTM and ANQGSEA. Cut back by 7 bases and 5 bases, the V and J ends lie 15 bases apart. From the cysteine up to the phenylalanine, the CDR3 has a length of 12 residues. CDR3 DNA is the only sequence kept; it has 36 bases, read in frame from the first base. The library was generated by the immunoSEQ multiplex PCR assay. For the multiplex PCR, a mixture combining 60 forward primers for TCR Vbeta segments and 13 reverse primers for TCR Jbeta segments was used. The CDR3 region of rearranged TCR beta genes was amplified from genomic DNA with a multiplex PCR assay. The amplified TCR beta libraries were sequenced on the Illumina HiSeq System as 87-base-pair reads. As for how the authors treated the data: Across the 666 repertoires, a later analysis counted 75 million to 90 million unique TCR beta chains, roughly 11 million of which were shared by at least two donors. A nearest-neighbor algorithm error-corrected the raw reads and collapsed the reads into unique sequences, merging closely related sequences to remove PCR and sequencing errors. Alignment of CDR3 sequences to IMGT reference sequences was used to assign V, D and J gene segments. For a sequence to be retained, at least a six-nucleotide match to both a V gene segment and a J gene segment was required. Rearrangements were called productive when the CDR3 lacked stop codons and stayed in frame with V and J; all others were non-productive. CDR3 was defined by IMGT convention, running from the second conserved V-encoded cysteine to the conserved J-encoded phenylalanine. The earlier analysis of 500 to 650 of the donors excluded any sequence lacking an unambiguous match to a single V gene segment. In an earlier analysis of several hundred of the donors, a V segment was called functional when productive rearrangements were above 56.7%, and segregating when the standard deviation between donors exceeded 5%. A statistical classification framework was built to diagnose cytomegalovirus status from the catalog of TCR beta chain sequences. V and J gene assignment, in a later analysis, came from comparing TCR nucleotide sequences with IMGT/GENE-DB human TR gene sequences. A later analysis assigned CDR3 sequences and most-parsimonious VDJ recombination scenarios with the TCRdist pipeline. In a later analysis, each TCR beta chain was defined by its CDR3 amino acid sequence together with its V-gene family, and reads without a unique V-gene family were excluded. To address suspected cross-contamination and a sequencing artifact, a later analysis removed roughly 640 highly shared, low-generation-probability nucleotide sequences. In a later analysis, a clonal expansion index for each public chain was calculated from normalized within-repertoire ranks of inferred template counts. In a later analysis, generation probabilities were computed with a VDJ recombination model fitted to out-of-frame rearrangements, and the resulting probabilities were checked against IGoR. In a later analysis, TCR-TCR, TCR-HLA and TCR-CMV co-occurrence was scored with hypergeometric tests, and a repertoire-size bias correction was applied to TCR pairs. A later analysis estimated false discovery rates by permuting HLA or CMV assignments 20 times. In a later analysis, co-occurring TCRs were grouped with DBSCAN, and TCRdist sequence similarity was added when clustering was performed within HLA-allele-positive subsets. For co-occurrence clustering, repertoires with fewer than 30,000 or more than 120,000 public chains were excluded, along with about five repertoires with anomalous nucleotide sharing. TCRdb's version of the immuneACCESS table is confined to in-frame rearrangements and falls short of the full clone set. An unresolved V gene accounts for under half of the shortfall where checked; the remainder is of unknown origin. V, J and clone size reflect that table, while D and trimming were determined from the DNA. This sample comprises about 170,000 clones, 80% of them detected only once. The ten largest clonotypes hold roughly 4.5% of the sample.

This receptor chain uses TRBV29-1 and TRBJ2-7; TRBD1 is perhaps the D gene, given 6 matching bases. This receptor was obtained from a woman aged 45-65 years in good health and CMV-seropositive. The sample taken for sequencing was PBMCs. The nucleotides are TGCAGCGCCCTCGGGACAAACAACGAGCAGTACTTC. Protein translation: CSALGTNNEQYF.